This T cell receptor beta chain was sequenced for a study of cytomegalovirus exposure and HLA in healthy donors. Findings and caveats of the study: Rates of TCR association differed by HLA locus in a later analysis, with DRB1 highest and HLA-C lowest. A later analysis linked around 17,000 TCR beta sequences to HLA alleles at 0.05 false discovery rate.

PCR involved 60 Vbeta and 13 Jbeta primers. The repertoire was sequenced with immunoSEQ multiplex PCR; TCRdb's copy has only in-frame clones and lacks some. Of about 150,000 clones in the sample, roughly 81% were seen once. The CDR3 contains 16 residues. Deletions cut 4 bases from V and 4 bases from J, with 17 bases between. Germline V lookup: CDR1 SGHRS, CDR2 YFSETQ. To note about this clone: What it binds is not known.

The sequence derives from a woman aged 18-30 years in good health and CMV-seronegative. The chain uses TRBV5-1 and TRBJ2-2, with a weak D call TRBD2 (7 bases). Specimen: PBMCs. CDR3: CASSPWGGPSTGELFF. CDR3 coding DNA: TGCGCCAGCAGCCCGTGGGGGGGGCCCTCCACCGGGGAGCTGTTTTTT.